Detailed here is one T cell receptor beta chain. The antigen remains undetermined. At survey level, the immunoSEQ assay was run in its v3.0 version. The repertoire was sequenced with immunoSEQ multiplex PCR; TCRdb's copy has only in-frame clones and lacks some. The sample records 14,000 or so clones, around four fifths being singletons. This entry belongs to a study of long-term antiretroviral therapy in people with HIV. Study-level information: A decade or so separates the oldest specimens from the later 2015 immediate-ART recommendation.

General study findings and limits: It was observed that HIV repertoires exhibited narrower CDR3 length ranges than controls. Across all time points, the repertoire was dominated by clones that expanded before ART.

There were about 0.95-10 million cryopreserved PBMC in the samples before DNA extraction. J gave up 8 bases and V 5 bases, and 7 bases lay outside the gene matches. In germline, CDR1 is MNHEY, CDR2 SMNVEV (reference sequence). The CDR3 has 14 residues. Sequencing used unsorted PBMCs, obtained 1.8 years before starting antiretroviral therapy. This receptor was taken from a woman aged 35 to 49 with HIV. The rearrangement joins TRBV27 to TRBJ2-1, with 9 bases aligning to TRBD2. CDR3 nucleotide sequence: TGTGCCAGCAGTCTAGCGGGAAGGAGGGATGAGCAGTTCTTC. As protein: CASSLAGRRDEQFF.